This TCR beta chain came from a study of naive and memory T cell subsets. Findings and caveats of the study: TCR abundance followed a power law differing between naive and memory subsets. Especially in CD8 cells, naive repertoires contained a few larger clonotypes, possibly CD45RA-re-expressing memory cells.

After the first PCR, alpha and beta chain libraries were processed separately. Cells stained for CD3, CD4, CD8, CD45RA, CD27 and viability were sorted into four CD45RA/CD27 subsets. V gave up 1 base and J gave up 8 bases, with 9 bases separating them. The CDR3 totals 13 residues. From germline, CDR1 is SGHDN and CDR2 FVKESK. This clonotype turned up a few times. Its antigen is undetermined. An equimolar mix of two oligonucleotides served as the beta constant-region primer for TRBC1 and TRBC2. Nested alpha and beta constant-region primers with the SP2 primer drove four PCR rounds on ligated cDNA. A 12-nucleotide UMI and the SP2 primer were added to the cDNA 3' end by oligonucleotide ligation. TCRdb analysed the UMI-ligation and nested PCR reads with MiXCR anew, one entry per CDR3 protein. The sample includes approximately 140,000 distinct CDR3 sequences, approximately 21% of them seen just once.

Sequencing was performed on naive CD8+ T cells from blood. The TCR sequence derives from a human donor in good health. The V gene is TRBV14, the J gene TRBJ2-1; D remains unclear. This CDR3 is CASSQVLFDEQFF. The CDR3 DNA follows: TGTGCCAGCAGCCAAGTTCTGTTCGATGAGCAGTTCTTC.